Listed below are T cell receptor beta chains from one sample, sequenced in a study of T cell responses to AZD1222 COVID-19 vaccine. Data came from immunoSEQ multiplex PCR; TCRdb stores just in-frame clones and leaves some out. The sample includes more than 45,000 clones, about 88% of them seen just once. The specimen comprised peripheral blood, sampled on day 0 of AZD1222 vaccination. All receptors derive from an adult in good health. Both conserved end residues are trimmed from each CDR3. Some rows have no size entry. The others give once, few or many, or a class for an expanded clone.

clone_size j_call v_call cdr3_aa
- TRBJ1-5 TRBV19 ASSVDRENNQPQH
- TRBJ2-5 TRBV7-6 ASSILAGETQY
- TRBJ2-1 TRBV11-3 ASSLLGTSGYNEQF
- TRBJ1-4 TRBV12-1 ASSTGGRREKLF
- TRBJ1-4 TRBV7-2 ASSRTTAGEKLF
- TRBJ2-7 TRBV19 ASRTSGSLYEQY
once TRBJ2-5 TRBV11-2 ASSTRGTGRKETQY
few TRBJ2-3 TRBV20-1 SASPTGDQRKSTDTQY
- TRBJ1-6 TRBV6-5 ASRELGLTLAPLH
- TRBJ2-7 TRBV11-1 ASSLRTGAGEQY
- TRBJ2-1 TRBV10-3 AISAGLDYNEQF
- TRBJ1-2 TRBV19 ASRGQTNYGYT
- TRBJ2-5 TRBV4-1 ASSQAGRNWETQY
- TRBJ2-3 TRBV18 ASSPPTSGRYPHTDTQY
- TRBJ2-7 TRBV5-5 ASSQGLPYEQY
- TRBJ1-1 TRBV20-1 SASIRVNTEAF
- TRBJ1-2 TRBV24-1 ATSDKGQGGFYGYT
- TRBJ1-1 TRBV7-9 ASSFGNTEVF
few TRBJ1-4 TRBV27 ASSNYGTHEKLF
- TRBJ1-5 TRBV19 ASSPRGPQPQH
once TRBJ2-5 TRBV7-9 ASSLGTSGKETQY
once TRBJ1-3 TRBV7-8 ASSWGQTGNTIY
- TRBJ1-2 TRBV3-1/TRBV3-2 ASSQAVGGYT
- TRBJ2-1 TRBV11-2 ASSLGNNNEQF
- TRBJ1-2 TRBV4-3 ASSRRGTGVGYT
- TRBJ2-7 TRBV7-8 ASSLGVGAEISYEQY
- TRBJ1-2 TRBV7-2 ASSLEVTRRRAGYT
large TRBJ2-7 TRBV7-9 ASGDGLSYEQY
- TRBJ1-1 TRBV7-3 ASSLGLNAEAF
- TRBJ2-2 TRBV7-3 ASSVTGVDNGELF
- TRBJ1-2 TRBV6-5 ASAYRRYNYGYT
- TRBJ1-2 TRBV10-2 ASSAWTGDYGYT
- TRBJ2-3 TRBV10-3 AISELRDTQY
- TRBJ2-7 TRBV19 ASSMLVGSYEQY
- TRBJ1-6 TRBV11-3 ASSRSGQDNSPLH
once TRBJ2-1 TRBV28 ASTLGGGSYNEQF
- TRBJ2-2 TRBV7-8 ASSSPAGESNTGELF
- TRBJ1-5 TRBV6-2/TRBV6-3 ASSSIRGAYSNQPQH
once TRBJ2-3 TRBV5-4 ASSVDSTDTQY
once TRBJ2-7 TRBV5-1 ASSKALAGMTYEQY
- TRBJ1-5 TRBV19 ASSIDGQPQH
- TRBJ1-1 TRBV3-1/TRBV3-2 ASSHRDRLNTEAF
- TRBJ1-5 TRBV18 ASSPGQGHQPQH
- TRBJ2-2 TRBV29-1 SVARRQGTGELF
- TRBJ2-1 TRBV6-2/TRBV6-3 ASSLRTSVYNEQF
- TRBJ1-2 TRBV28 ASSSRGRSYGYT
few TRBJ2-1 TRBV9 ASSVTSRGASQF
few TRBJ1-5 TRBV24-1 ATREDSNQPQH
- TRBJ1-1 TRBV18 ASSPAGGGEAF
- TRBJ2-7 TRBV19 ASSDPTRIYEQY
- TRBJ1-5 TRBV10-2 ASSGGNPLPQH
- TRBJ2-1 TRBV4-1 ASSQVGGDSPYNEQF
- TRBJ2-7 TRBV10-1 ANTGSSAYEQY
- TRBJ1-4 TRBV11-2 ASSIQGALEKLF
once TRBJ1-5 TRBV5-1 ASSLEGYSNQPQH
few TRBJ2-5 TRBV27 ASSILGQGEETQY
- TRBJ1-3 TRBV21-1 ASSPKATIY
few TRBJ1-1 TRBV27 ASSLYDRWGTEAF
- TRBJ2-5 TRBV7-2 ASSSEGAPGETQY